Listed below are T cell receptor beta chains from one sample, sequenced in a study of technical replicates of blood from a few donors. Clones were sequenced by immunoSEQ multiplex PCR, and TCRdb holds only the in-frame ones, with some missing. The table lists 55,000 to 75,000 clones, 85% to 95% of them singletons, with 0.39% in the top ten. Sequenced: T cells isolated from PBMCs. The receptors stem from a human donor in good health. Each CDR3 is given without its conserved first and last residue. The order of the fields is J gene, V gene, CDR3 protein.

TRBJ1-2 | TRBV4-2 | ASSLWTGDGYT
TRBJ2-2 | TRBV27 | ASSGGTSGRRTGELF
TRBJ2-5 | TRBV5-8 | ASSQGTGSLTGAETQY
TRBJ1-5 | TRBV6-5 | ASSYSSTGNQPQH
TRBJ2-7 | TRBV7-2 | ASSLDIWEQY
TRBJ2-3 | TRBV2 | ASKSGRADTQY
TRBJ1-2 | TRBV2 | ASSESQGVYGYT
TRBJ2-3 | TRBV7-3 | ASSLTSGISDTQY
TRBJ2-1 | TRBV25-1 | ASSELGLAGSDEQF
TRBJ2-2 | TRBV11-2 | ARRPTRGTGELF
TRBJ1-2 | TRBV6-5 | ASSYSATDYGYT
TRBJ2-7 | TRBV6-1 | ASLIRLSSYEQY
TRBJ1-2 | TRBV9 | ASSLQGGYGYT
TRBJ2-7 | TRBV6-5 | ASRPGLSYEQY
TRBJ2-7 | TRBV19 | ASSMAPYEQY
TRBJ1-5 | TRBV7-9 | ASSLGTGPQH
TRBJ2-7 | TRBV27 | ASSFSGDQKGQY
TRBJ1-1 | TRBV19 | ASSIDVGHPAEAF
TRBJ2-6 | TRBV7-9 | ASSGRTGGRSGANVLT
TRBJ1-3 | TRBV2 | ASTERDNSGNTIY